This T cell receptor beta chain was observed in a study of control samples from healthy donors and cancer patients. Sequencing was performed with immunoSEQ multiplex PCR; in TCRdb, only in-frame clones are kept and a portion is missing. Of about 140,000 clones listed, 94% are singletons. Trimming removed 2 bases from V and 2 bases from J, with 21 bases in between. CDR1 and CDR2 from the germline V gene are SGHVS and FQNEAQ. This CDR3 has 18 residues. This receptor was taken from a man between 40 and 49 years old in good health. The specimen sequenced was blood. This chain connects TRBV7-8 to TRBJ1-1; D remains unclear. CDR3 in DNA: TGTGCCAGCAGCTTATCCCCCCCAGCTCTCCGATATAACACTGAAGCTTTCTTT. Translating it yields CASSLSPPALRYNTEAFF.